The 16 T cell receptor beta chains below were found in one sample sequenced in a study of T cell changes during pregnancy in multiple sclerosis. Sequencing used immunoSEQ multiplex PCR; TCRdb keeps in-frame clones, though not all of them. The sample carries fewer than 85,000 clones, about 90% recorded once. The material sequenced was peripheral blood, taken in the first trimester of pregnancy. Every receptor here comes from a female donor in good health, enrolled as a control in a pregnancy study.

The chain has TRBV7-9 and TRBJ2-2; maybe TRBD2 (5 bases). CDR3 length: 15 amino acids. Trimming removed 2 bases from V and 5 bases from J, with 12 bases in between. The V gene's germline CDR1 is SEHNR and CDR2 FQNEAQ (reference sequence). CDR3 bases: TGTGCCAGCAGCTTAATGTCGACGGGAACCGGGGAGCTGTTTTTT. It yields the protein CASSLMSTGTGELFF.

The rearrangement links TRBV5-1 to TRBJ1-1, with D possibly matching TRBD1 (5 bases). V dropped 6 bases and J dropped 2 bases, with 14 bases sitting between them. Germline V gives CDR1 SGHRS, CDR2 YFSETQ. The CDR3 is 14 amino acids. DNA for the CDR3: TGCGCCAGCATCCCGGGGGTCGGAAACACTGAAGCTTTCTTT. Translated, it gives CASIPGVGNTEAFF.

The gene calls are TRBV15 and TRBJ1-5, with a weak D call TRBD1 (6 bases). Trimming removed 0 bases at V and 5 bases at J, with 8 bases between. Germline V lookup: CDR1 LNHNV, CDR2 YYDKDF (reference sequence). CDR3 length: 14 residues. The CDR3 reads CATSREGGDQPQHF. CDR3 DNA sequence: TGTGCCACCAGCAGAGAAGGGGGGGATCAGCCCCAGCATTTT.

The chain joins TRBV4-1 to TRBJ2-3; maybe TRBD1 (5 bases). This CDR3 contains 13 residues. Germline V gene data show CDR1 as MGHRA and CDR2 as YSYEKL. V shed 3 bases and J shed 2 bases, with 6 bases lying between them. The CDR3 here is CASSQTATDTQYF. The CDR3 DNA is TGCGCCAGCAGCCAGACAGCCACAGATACGCAGTATTTT.

Concerning this clone: Other nucleotide sequences in the sample specify the same CDR3. The chain uses TRBV19 and TRBJ2-1, with unresolved D. Trimming pared 4 bases from V and 4 bases from J, leaving 8 bases between. This CDR3 region has 13 residues. The germline CDR1 and CDR2 sequences are LNHDA and SQIVND (reference sequence). CDR3 coding DNA: TGTGCCAGTAGTAAAGACCGGTACAATGAGCAGTTCTTC. Its protein product is CASSKDRYNEQFF.

J is TRBJ2-5 and V is TRBV7-8; tentative D call: TRBD1 (6 bases). CDR1 and CDR2 (germline): SGHVS, FQNEAQ. The CDR3 runs 14 residues. V lost 5 bases and J lost 5, with 15 bases in between. The CDR3: CASSPNQGPETQYF. CDR3 coding DNA: TGTGCCAGCAGCCCCAACCAGGGGCCCGAGACCCAGTACTTC.

This rearrangement joins TRBV5-1 to TRBJ1-1, with 8 nucleotides matching TRBD1. The J segment lost 1 base and the V segment lost 0 bases, leaving 2 bases of the junction unmatched. CDR1 is SGHRS, CDR2 YFSETQ, per germline. The CDR3 is 15 residues long. The CDR3 DNA reads as TGCGCCAGCAGCTTGGTCCAGGGGGCGAACACTGAAGCTTTCTTT. Protein sequence: CASSLVQGANTEAFF.

V gene TRBV5-1 combines with J gene TRBJ1-4; no clear D gene. The CDR3 runs 13 residues. Germline-derived CDR1 and CDR2 are SGHRS and YFSETQ. Trimming removed 4 bases from V and 8 bases from J, with 12 bases in between. The CDR3, as DNA: TGCGCCAGCAGCCGAGTGACCGGGGAAAAACTGTTTTTT. This codes for CASSRVTGEKLFF. The entire variable domain, with the rest obtained from reference TRBV5-1 and TRBJ1-4, is as follows: KAGVTQTPRYLIKTRGQQVTLSCSPISGHRSVSWYQQTPGQGLQFLFEYFSETQRNKGNFPGRFSGRQFSNSRSEMNVSTLELGDSALYLCASSRVTGEKLFFGSGTQLSVL.

The CDR3, as DNA: TGTGCCAGCCGGATTTGGTGGGGCGCTACCCCATCAAACTATGGCTACACCTTC. Translated, it gives CASRIWWGATPSNYGYTF. The chain couples TRBV19 to TRBJ1-2; tentatively, D is TRBD1 (5 bases). The V gene lost 9 bases and the J gene lost 2 bases, with 28 bases spanning the gap. Germline values: CDR1 LNHDA, CDR2 SQIVND (reference sequence). CDR3 length: 18 amino acids.

The chain couples TRBV28 to TRBJ1-4; TRBD1 aligns across 10 bases. Losses at the gene ends were 1 base for V and 6 bases for J; bases not matched to a gene: 8. The germline gives CDR1 MDHEN, CDR2 SYDVKM. This CDR3 comprises 17 residues. In DNA form, the CDR3 reads TGTGCCAGCAGTTTATTCTGGGACAGGGGCCGGGATGAAAAACTGTTTTTT. It yields the protein CASSLFWDRGRDEKLFF.

The CDR3 loop is CASSLAGPDTQYF. The CDR3 bases are TGTGCCAGCAGCTTAGCGGGGCCAGATACGCAGTATTTT. V gene TRBV7-9 combines with J gene TRBJ2-3; weak D call: TRBD1 (5 bases). The CDR3 runs 13 residues. Germline values: CDR1 SEHNR, CDR2 FQNEAQ (reference sequence). The V gene lost 0 bases and the J gene lost 4 bases, with 5 bases spanning the gap.

The rearrangement uses TRBV25-1 and TRBJ2-7; TRBD1 matches 11 bases. From germline, CDR1 is MGHDK and CDR2 SYGVNS. The CDR3 is 16 residues long. After removal of 3 bases from V and 5 bases from J, the junction contained 9 bases not matched to a gene. The CDR3 protein is CASSDIEDRGLHEQYF. The CDR3 DNA reads TGTGCCAGCAGTGACATCGAGGACAGGGGGCTACACGAGCAGTACTTC.

The chain combines TRBV2 with TRBJ2-5, with TRBD2 matching over 15 bases. The V and J ends lost 10 bases and 2 bases, in that order; junction bases with no gene match: 5. The CDR3 is made up of 15 amino acids. Germline lookup yields CDR1 SNHLY and CDR2 FYNNEI. The CDR3 coding sequence is TGTGCCACTCTCGGACTAGCGGGAGGGCAAGAGACCCAGTACTTC. Its protein product is CATLGLAGGQETQYF.

This rearrangement joins TRBV14 to TRBJ2-5, with TRBD1 identical over 7 bases. Germline loops: CDR1 SGHDN, CDR2 FVKESK. Trimming cost V 1 base and J 2 bases; bases outside gene matches: 7. This CDR3 is built from 16 residues. The CDR3 sequence is CASSQGARGRQETQYF. The CDR3 region has the DNA TGTGCCAGCAGCCAAGGAGCGAGGGGGCGGCAAGAGACCCAGTACTTC. Looking up the rest from reference TRBV14 and TRBJ2-5 gives the full variable domain: EAGVTQFPSHSVIEKGQTVTLRCDPISGHDNLYWYRRVMGKEIKFLLHFVKESKQDESGMPNNRFLAERTGGTYSTLKVQPAELEDSGVYFCASSQGARGRQETQYFGPGTRLLVL.

The genes are TRBV10-3 and TRBJ2-5; 9 bases match TRBD2. Germline values: CDR1 ENHRY, CDR2 SYGVKD. Trimming at V came to 6 bases and at J to 5 bases, leaving 4 bases not matched to a gene. This CDR3 has 13 amino acids. The CDR3, as DNA: TGTGCCATCAGGGCTAGCGGGATTGAGACCCAGTACTTC. Translated: CAIRASGIETQYF.

By frequency in the sample, this clone is medium-sized. The chain recombines TRBV29-1 with TRBJ2-7; tentative D call: TRBD1 (6 bases). The V end was cut by 3 bases, the J end by 1 base, with 7 bases between. The germline CDR1 and CDR2 sequences are SQVTM and ANQGSEA. The CDR3 totals 12 residues. CDR3 residues: CSVDTGSYEQYF. CDR3 nucleotides: TGCAGCGTTGACACAGGGTCCTACGAGCAGTACTTC.